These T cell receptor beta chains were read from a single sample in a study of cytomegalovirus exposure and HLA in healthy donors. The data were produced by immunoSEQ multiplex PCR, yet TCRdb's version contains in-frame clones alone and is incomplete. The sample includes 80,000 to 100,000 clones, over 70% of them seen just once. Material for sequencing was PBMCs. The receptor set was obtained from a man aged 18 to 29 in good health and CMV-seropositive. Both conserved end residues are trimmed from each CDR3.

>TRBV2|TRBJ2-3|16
ASRGRLAGGRNTDTQY
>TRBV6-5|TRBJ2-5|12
ASTPGGNQETQY
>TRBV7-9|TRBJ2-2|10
ASAPGGGELF
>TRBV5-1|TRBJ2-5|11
ASSFAGGETQY
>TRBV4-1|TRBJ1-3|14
ASSQDSEVSGNTIY
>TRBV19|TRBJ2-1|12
ASSINRGYNEQF
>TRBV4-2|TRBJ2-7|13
ASSQGAGGQYEQY
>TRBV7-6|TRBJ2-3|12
ASSFAGDTDTQY
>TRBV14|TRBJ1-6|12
ASSQSQGGSPLH
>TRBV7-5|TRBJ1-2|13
VRSCGTGCDYGYT
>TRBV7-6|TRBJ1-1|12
ASSPAGVHTEAF
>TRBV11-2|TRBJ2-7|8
ASSSNEQY
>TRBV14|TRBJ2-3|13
ASSQSRQGSDTQY
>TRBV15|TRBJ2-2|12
ATSRDRAAGELF
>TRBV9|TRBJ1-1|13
ASSVKGDSWTEAF
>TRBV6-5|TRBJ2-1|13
ASSYRDSSYNEQF
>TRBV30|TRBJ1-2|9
AWGPTTGYT
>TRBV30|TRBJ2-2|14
AWRLWTGTVTGELF
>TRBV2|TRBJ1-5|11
ASNDRGNQPQH
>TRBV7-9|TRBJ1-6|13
ASSLAAGGSSPLH
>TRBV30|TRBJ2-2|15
AWSVLLAGGPDGELF
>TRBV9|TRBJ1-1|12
ASSPRDSNTEAF
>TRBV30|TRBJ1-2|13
AWTTGTLTNYGYT
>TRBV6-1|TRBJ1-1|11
ASSTTGNTEAF
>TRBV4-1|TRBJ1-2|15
ASSSEEAASFPYGYT
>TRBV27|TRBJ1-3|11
ASSTPGGNTIY
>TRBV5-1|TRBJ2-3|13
ASSLNTGATDTQY
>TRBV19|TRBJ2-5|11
ASSIGPQVPQY
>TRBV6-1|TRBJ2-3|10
ASGGATDTQY
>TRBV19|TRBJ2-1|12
ASSRDSPSNEQF